Following are 13 T cell receptor beta chains from one sample sequenced in a study of response to subunit inactivated influenza vaccine. TCRdb redid the calling of the RT-PCR reads with MiXCR, one entry per CDR3 protein. The sample has about 570,000 distinct CDR3 sequences; around 11% are singletons. The same sample was also used in a study of T cells expressing NK-cell markers. This second study notes: TCR beta cDNA was generated via 5'RACE template switching incorporating UMIs.

The material sequenced was PBMCs from blood, taken on the day of vaccination. Receptor source: a man aged 45-60 years who received an inactivated influenza vaccine.

This clonotype appeared a few times. This chain connects TRBV29-1 to TRBJ2-1, with TRBD2 identical over 7 bases. Trimming cost V 3 bases and J 4 bases; bases outside gene matches: 3. The CDR3 has 13 amino acids. In germline, CDR1 is SQVTM, CDR2 ANQGSEA. CDR3 nucleotide sequence: TGCAGCGTTGACTTGCGGGAGTACAATGAGCAGTTCTTC. Translating it yields CSVDLREYNEQFF.

In this sample, this clonotype turned up a few times. The chain couples TRBV5-1 to TRBJ1-2; 10 bases are shared with TRBD1. The CDR3 has 14 amino acids. Looked up from germline, CDR1 is SGHRS and CDR2 is YFSETQ. The J segment lost 3 bases and the V segment lost 4 bases, leaving 3 bases of the junction unmatched. The CDR3 DNA is TGCGCCAGCAGCCTAGGGACAGGGGACTATGGCTACACCTTC. The encoded protein is CASSLGTGDYGYTF. Full variable domain (rest looked up from reference TRBV5-1 and TRBJ1-2): KAGVTQTPRYLIKTRGQQVTLSCSPISGHRSVSWYQQTPGQGLQFLFEYFSETQRNKGNFPGRFSGRQFSNSRSEMNVSTLELGDSALYLCASSLGTGDYGYTFGSGTRLTVV.

This clonotype is a singleton in its sample. The rearrangement links TRBV7-6 to TRBJ1-1; 8 nucleotides match TRBD1. Trimming cost V 1 base and J 1 base; bases outside gene matches: 8. Germline V CDR1 and CDR2: SGHVS, FNYEAQ. This CDR3 contains 17 residues. CDR3 loop: CASSLVGRGTGNTEAFF. The DNA for the CDR3 is TGTGCCAGCAGCTTAGTAGGTCGCGGGACAGGGAACACTGAAGCTTTCTTT.

This clonotype was seen ten or more times. CDR3 bases: TGCAGCGTTGAACTCCACGGGCGTCGCTATGAGCAGTTCTTC. This codes for CSVELHGRRYEQFF. The chain links TRBV29-1 to TRBJ2-1, with unresolved D. From germline, CDR1 is SQVTM and CDR2 ANQGSEA. The CDR3 totals 14 residues. Trimming took 2 bases from V and 8 from J, leaving 16 bases between them.

V and J are TRBV12-3 or TRBV12-4 and TRBJ2-2, with D possibly TRBD1 on 5 matching bases. This CDR3 has 12 residues. V dropped 2 bases and J dropped 10 bases, with 8 bases sitting between them. This chain's CDR3 is CASSLLTAELFF. As DNA, the CDR3 is TGTGCCAGCAGTTTATTGACAGCGGAGCTGTTTTTT.

The V gene is TRBV12-5, the J gene TRBJ2-1; D possibly corresponds to TRBD1 (5 bases). CDR3 size: 14 residues. CDR1 and CDR2 (germline): LGHNT, FRNRAP. With 1 base removed from V and 8 bases from J, the gap between germline ends came to 12 bases. The CDR3 is CASGLGQGVDEQFF. The CDR3 coding sequence is TGTGCTAGTGGTTTGGGGCAAGGGGTGGATGAGCAGTTCTTC.

This chain links TRBV5-1 with TRBJ2-6, with D possibly TRBD1 on 6 matching bases. Trimming removed 7 bases at V and 1 base at J, with 24 bases between. The CDR3 extends over 19 amino acids. Germline CDR1 is SGHRS and CDR2 is YFSETQ. CDR3 DNA: TGCGCCAGCGGACGAACAGGGAAGGATTATGATTCTGGGGCCAACGTCCTGACTTTC. As protein: CASGRTGKDYDSGANVLTF.

This clonotype was picked up a small number of times. The chain joins TRBV7-2 to TRBJ2-3; 8 bases agree with TRBD2. CDR1 is SGHTA, CDR2 FQGNSA, per germline. This CDR3 region has 16 residues. V lost 4 bases, J lost 0 bases, and 6 bases stayed unmatched. CDR3 DNA: TGTGCCAGCAGCTCACACGGGGGGGCTAGCACAGATACGCAGTATTTT. Its translation is CASSSHGGASTDTQYF. The full variable domain, rest sourced from reference TRBV7-2 and TRBJ2-3, is GAGVSQSPSNKVTEKGKDVELRCDPISGHTALYWYRQSLGQGLEFLIYFQGNSAPDKSGLPSDRFSAERTGGSVSTLTIQRTQQEDSAVYLCASSSHGGASTDTQYFGPGTRLTVL.

This clonotype was seen a handful of times. The chain links TRBV25-1 to TRBJ1-2; no reliable D call. Per germline, CDR1 MGHDK and CDR2 SYGVNS. V shed 2 bases and J shed 8 bases, with 15 bases lying between them. The CDR3 sequence is 14 residues long. The CDR3 here is CASSEGWGTRGYTF. Here the CDR3 DNA reads TGTGCCAGCAGTGAAGGGTGGGGTACGCGGGGCTACACCTTC.

There are a few counts of this clonotype. This chain connects TRBV15 to TRBJ2-1; D is possibly TRBD1 (6 bases). The CDR3 spans 13 residues. Trimming removed 5 bases at V and 4 bases at J, with 9 bases between. Germline CDR1 reads LNHNV; CDR2 reads YYDKDF (reference sequence). The CDR3 DNA is TGTGCCACCAGCGGGACACGATACAATGAGCAGTTCTTC. Encoded protein: CATSGTRYNEQFF.

This clonotype was observed a few times. This chain joins TRBV7-2 and TRBJ2-2, with D hard to call. The germline gives CDR1 SGHTA, CDR2 FQGNSA. This CDR3 is 14 amino acids long. The germline V and J ends were trimmed by 7 bases and 0 bases, with 9 bases remaining between them. In DNA form, the CDR3 reads TGTGCCAGCACCACCTATACGAACACCGGGGAGCTGTTTTTT. Encoded protein: CASTTYTNTGELFF. Full variable domain (missing parts from reference TRBV7-2 and TRBJ2-2): GAGVSQSPSNKVTEKGKDVELRCDPISGHTALYWYRQSLGQGLEFLIYFQGNSAPDKSGLPSDRFSAERTGGSVSTLTIQRTQQEDSAVYLCASTTYTNTGELFFGEGSRLTVL.

The chain carries TRBV7-2 and TRBJ1-6; possible D gene TRBD1, 6 bases. V gave up 0 bases and J gave up 6 bases, with 12 bases separating them. The germline gives CDR1 SGHTA, CDR2 FQGNSA. The CDR3 spans 16 residues. The CDR3 bases are TGTGCCAGCAGCTTAGCGGCAGGGGTCGGTAATTCACCCCTCCACTTT. This codes for CASSLAAGVGNSPLHF.

This clonotype was counted a few times. The V gene is TRBV7-2, the J gene TRBJ2-1; 8 bases align to TRBD2. Germline V gene data show CDR1 as SGHTA and CDR2 as FQGNSA. V lost 8 bases and J lost 0; bases outside the gene matches: 6. The CDR3 runs 15 residues. CDR3 sequence reads: CASLRSGSSYNEQFF. CDR3 DNA sequence: TGTGCCAGCTTACGCAGCGGGAGCTCCTACAATGAGCAGTTCTTC.